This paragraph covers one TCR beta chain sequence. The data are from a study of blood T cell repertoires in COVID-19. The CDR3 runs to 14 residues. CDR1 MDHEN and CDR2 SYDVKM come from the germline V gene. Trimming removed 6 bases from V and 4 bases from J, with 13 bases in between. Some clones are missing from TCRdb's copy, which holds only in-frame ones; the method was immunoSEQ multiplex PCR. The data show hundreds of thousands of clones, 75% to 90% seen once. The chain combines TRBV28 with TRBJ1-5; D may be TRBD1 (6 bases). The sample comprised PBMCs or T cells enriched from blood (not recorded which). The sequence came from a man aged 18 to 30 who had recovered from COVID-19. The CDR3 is CASRTTGQNQPQHF. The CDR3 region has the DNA TGTGCCAGCAGGACAACAGGGCAGAATCAGCCCCAGCATTTT.